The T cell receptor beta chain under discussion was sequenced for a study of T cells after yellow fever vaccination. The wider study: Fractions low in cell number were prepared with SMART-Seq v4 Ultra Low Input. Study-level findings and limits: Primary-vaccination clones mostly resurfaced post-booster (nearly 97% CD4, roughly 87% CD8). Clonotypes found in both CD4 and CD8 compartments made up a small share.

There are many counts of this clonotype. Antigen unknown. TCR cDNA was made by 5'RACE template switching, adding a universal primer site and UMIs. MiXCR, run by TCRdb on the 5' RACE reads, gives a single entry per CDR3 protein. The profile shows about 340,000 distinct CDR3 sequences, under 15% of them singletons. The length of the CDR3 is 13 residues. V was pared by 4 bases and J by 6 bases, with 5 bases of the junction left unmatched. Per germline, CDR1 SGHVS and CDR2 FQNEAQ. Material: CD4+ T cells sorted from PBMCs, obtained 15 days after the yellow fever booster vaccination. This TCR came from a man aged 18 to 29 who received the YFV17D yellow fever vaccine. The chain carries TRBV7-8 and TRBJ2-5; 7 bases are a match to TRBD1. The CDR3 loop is CASSSDRVQTQYF. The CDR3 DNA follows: TGTGCCAGCAGCTCCGACAGGGTCCAGACCCAGTACTTC.